This T cell receptor beta chain derives from a study of blood T cells in healthy people across ages (dated by TCRdb to the mid-2010s). With respect to the entire study: In model experiments, template switching captured about one uniquely barcoded TCR beta cDNA molecule for every two T cells. Using the same blood draw, the study looked at two additional independent replicas of 1 million unique cDNA reads for two donors, one aged 18 to 30 and the other aged 80 or older. Using deep sequencing normalized with unique cDNA molecular identifiers, the study measured how TCR beta repertoire diversity changes with age. Donors of different ages were randomly distributed across sequencing lanes to avoid experimental bias. Donors were grouped into four age groups: young (average 16 years), middle-aged (approximately 41), aged (about 60) and long-lived (less than 85).

The CDR3 goes from the cysteine to the phenylalanine over 15 residues. Of all the DNA, just the CDR3 is kept, 45 bases in frame from base 1. Based on the germline V gene, the CDR1 and CDR2 sequences are MNHNS and SASEGT. Between the V and J ends, shortened by 7 bases and 5 bases respectively, the junction contains 18 bases. Library preparation was by 5' RACE. Sequencing was performed on an Illumina HiSeq 2500. A second roughly 7 to 11 cycle PCR used a sample-barcoded 5' primer and a J-beta primer mix. Each TCR beta cDNA molecule received a unique molecular identifier from a template-switch 5' adaptor carrying 12 random nucleotides. At least 2.5 million CDR3-containing paired-end reads were obtained from each sample. All of the RNA was converted into first-strand cDNA using the Mint cDNA synthesis kit, with a TRBC-specific oligonucleotide serving as the primer. All cDNA was treated with uracil-DNA glycosylase and then went through a first 18-cycle PCR with the universal primers M1SS and BC2_uni_R. Under the source paper's analysis protocol: For normalization, 1 million high-quality reads, each with a distinct molecular identifier, were randomly selected from each sample. Instead of being binned into consensus sequences, reads that shared molecular identifiers were thrown out. MiTCR, set to a Q25 quality threshold and the strictest error-elimination algorithm, was used for CDR3 identification, clonotype clustering and error correction. A nonparametric unseen species model using Euler transformation provided a lower-bound estimate of total TCR beta diversity. Clones were called with MiXCR by TCRdb after fastp trimmed the public reads at Q25, and only in-frame beta chains were retained. Rows with one shared CDR3 protein collapse into an entry with the most common genes and DNA. These V and J calls originate from TCRdb's pipeline instead of the authors' own analysis. The sample has about 1.7 million distinct CDR3 sequences on record, approximately 28% of them singletons. The ten largest clones add up to about 7.7% of the sample.

To note about this clonotype: The target of this receptor is not known. Base qualities are missing; no much larger clone stands one base away.

The roughly 39 donors, aged about 6 to 95 years, were systemically healthy Caucasian individuals from Russia. Each donor gave about 11 milliliters of peripheral blood, drawn into EDTA-treated Vacutainer tubes. Ficoll-Paque density-gradient centrifugation was used to isolate PBMCs, with at least 6 million per sample. Trizol reagent was used to extract total RNA from the PBMCs, yielding at least 5 micrograms per sample. For every donor, an aliquot of PBMCs went through flow cytometry to measure the percentages of naive CD45RAhigh/CD27high T cells. What the authors observed across the whole study: Since profiling was done on bulk unsorted PBMCs, naive and antigen-experienced compartments could not be conclusively compared. Estimates of total diversity based on one million sequenced T cells were regarded as lower bounds and as underestimates. Because the CMV infection status of the donors was unknown, age-related changes in expanded clonotypes may potentially have been confounded. Compared with the aged group, the long-lived group had more naive CD4+ T cells, fewer expanded clones and increased TCR diversity, suggesting age selection. As age increased, observed TCR beta diversity per million T cells dropped in a roughly linear way, and a significant reduction was already evident by age 40. There was a strong correlation between observed TCR beta diversity and the percentage of naive T cells measured by flow cytometry.

The chain employs TRBV6-1 and TRBJ1-5; TRBD1 could be the D gene, as 5 bases match. Sequencing was performed on blood. This clonotype was obtained from a woman younger than 45 in good health. Read as DNA, the sequence is TGTGCCAGCACTTCCAGGGCGCCGGGGGATCAGCCCCAGCATTTT. This is translated as CASTSRAPGDQPQHF.